The rows below give T cell receptor beta chains drawn from one sample of a study of CD8+CD57+ T cells in acquired aplastic anemia. TCRdb processed the reads anew with MiXCR; each CDR3 protein has one entry. The table lists roughly 130,000 distinct CDR3 sequences, around 48% of them singletons. Sequenced input: sorted CD4+, CD8+, or CD8+CD57+ T cells (not recorded which) from PBMCs. These receptors came from a human donor in good health, serving as a control. Each CDR3 is given with its conserved first and last residue. D genes are given only for firm matches. The size entry is marked missing in some rows and otherwise reads once, few, many or a size class.

clone_size: -
d_call: -
v_call: TRBV10-3
j_call: TRBJ2-3
cdr3_aa: CAISAAGGGTDTQYF
cdr3_nt: TGTGCCATCAGTGCTGCCGGGGGAGGCACAGATACGCAGTATTTT

clone_size: -
d_call: -
v_call: TRBV7-9
j_call: TRBJ2-1
cdr3_aa: CASSLVHRGNNEQFF
cdr3_nt: TGTGCCAGCAGCTTAGTACACCGAGGGAACAATGAGCAGTTCTTC

clone_size: -
d_call: -
v_call: TRBV20-1
j_call: TRBJ2-1
cdr3_aa: CSASIDNEQFF
cdr3_nt: TGCAGTGCTAGCATAGACAATGAGCAGTTCTTC

clone_size: -
d_call: TRBD2
v_call: TRBV24-1
j_call: TRBJ2-1
cdr3_aa: CATSDLGLAGGTAGEQFF
cdr3_nt: TGTGCCACCAGTGACCTGGGACTAGCGGGAGGGACGGCGGGTGAGCAGTTCTTC

clone_size: -
d_call: TRBD1
v_call: TRBV7-8
j_call: TRBJ1-1
cdr3_aa: CASSLDPTGATEAFF
cdr3_nt: TGTGCCAGCAGCTTAGACCCGACAGGGGCCACTGAAGCTTTCTTT

clone_size: -
d_call: -
v_call: TRBV10-3
j_call: TRBJ1-1
cdr3_aa: CAITKEVGGNTEAFF
cdr3_nt: TGTGCCATCACTAAGGAGGTAGGGGGTAACACTGAAGCTTTCTTT

clone_size: medium-sized
d_call: TRBD1
v_call: TRBV15
j_call: TRBJ2-7
cdr3_aa: CATSRAGTGAYEQYF
cdr3_nt: TGTGCCACCAGCAGAGCCGGGACAGGGGCCTACGAGCAGTACTTC

clone_size: many
d_call: -
v_call: TRBV20-1
j_call: TRBJ1-1
cdr3_aa: CSARGGGRSTEAFF
cdr3_nt: TGCAGTGCTAGAGGAGGGGGAAGGAGCACTGAAGCTTTCTTT

clone_size: -
d_call: TRBD2
v_call: TRBV11-2
j_call: TRBJ2-1
cdr3_aa: CASSITGTRKYNDQFF
cdr3_nt: TGTGCCAGTAGCATTACCGGGACTAGAAAGTACAATGATCAGTTCTTC

clone_size: -
d_call: -
v_call: TRBV19
j_call: TRBJ1-4
cdr3_aa: CASGTTAVVEKLFF
cdr3_nt: TGTGCCAGTGGTACGACTGCGGTGGTTGAAAAACTGTTTTTT

clone_size: -
d_call: -
v_call: TRBV15
j_call: TRBJ2-7
cdr3_aa: CATSRDRYEQYF
cdr3_nt: TGTGCCACCAGCAGAGACAGGTACGAGCAGTACTTC

clone_size: -
d_call: TRBD2
v_call: TRBV12-3/TRBV12-4
j_call: TRBJ2-3
cdr3_aa: CASSLARGGRISTDTQYF
cdr3_nt: TGTGCCAGCAGTTTAGCGCGGGGGGGACGGATTAGCACAGATACGCAGTATTTT

clone_size: many
d_call: -
v_call: TRBV12-3/TRBV12-4
j_call: TRBJ2-5
cdr3_aa: CASSPTDAWETQYF
cdr3_nt: TGTGCCAGCAGTCCAACAGACGCTTGGGAGACCCAGTACTTC

clone_size: -
d_call: -
v_call: TRBV18
j_call: TRBJ2-3
cdr3_aa: CASALGTADTQYF
cdr3_nt: TGTGCCAGCGCCCTTGGTACTGCAGATACGCAGTATTTT

clone_size: many
d_call: -
v_call: TRBV6-1
j_call: TRBJ1-2
cdr3_aa: CASSRDANYGYTF
cdr3_nt: TGTGCCAGCAGTAGGGATGCTAACTATGGCTACACCTTC

clone_size: many
d_call: TRBD2
v_call: TRBV7-3
j_call: TRBJ2-1
cdr3_aa: CASSLSTSGVQNEQFF
cdr3_nt: TGTGCCAGCAGCTTGTCGACTAGCGGGGTCCAAAATGAGCAGTTCTTC

clone_size: -
d_call: -
v_call: TRBV5-5
j_call: TRBJ1-6
cdr3_aa: CASSLGLYNSPLHF
cdr3_nt: TGTGCCAGCAGCTTGGGACTATATAATTCACCCCTCCACTTT

clone_size: many
d_call: -
v_call: TRBV7-2
j_call: TRBJ2-7
cdr3_aa: CASSTRLSSYEQYF
cdr3_nt: TGTGCCAGCAGCACCCGACTGAGCTCCTACGAGCAGTACTTC

clone_size: -
d_call: -
v_call: TRBV12-3/TRBV12-4
j_call: TRBJ1-5
cdr3_aa: CASKQGYGNQPQHF
cdr3_nt: TGTGCCAGCAAGCAGGGGTACGGGAATCAGCCCCAGCATTTT

clone_size: -
d_call: -
v_call: TRBV4-2
j_call: TRBJ2-5
cdr3_aa: CASSRHSVGGQETQYF
cdr3_nt: TGTGCCAGCAGCCGCCACTCGGTCGGGGGACAAGAGACCCAGTACTTC

clone_size: -
d_call: -
v_call: TRBV5-1
j_call: TRBJ2-2
cdr3_aa: CASSWGTGELFF
cdr3_nt: TGCGCCAGCAGCTGGGGGACCGGGGAGCTGTTTTTT

clone_size: once
d_call: -
v_call: TRBV6-4
j_call: TRBJ2-7
cdr3_aa: CASTPRPSYEQYF
cdr3_nt: TGTGCCAGCACCCCGCGGCCCTCCTACGAGCAGTACTTC

clone_size: -
d_call: -
v_call: TRBV4-2
j_call: TRBJ2-3
cdr3_aa: CASSQEAGGTDTQYF
cdr3_nt: TGTGCCAGCAGCCAAGAAGCTGGCGGCACAGATACGCAGTATTTT

clone_size: -
d_call: TRBD1
v_call: TRBV19
j_call: TRBJ2-3
cdr3_aa: CASSKTGTWTDTQYF
cdr3_nt: TGTGCCAGTAGTAAGACAGGGACGTGGACAGATACGCAGTATTTT

clone_size: -
d_call: TRBD1
v_call: TRBV7-9
j_call: TRBJ1-5
cdr3_aa: CASSLATGDQPQHF
cdr3_nt: TGTGCCAGCAGCTTAGCTACAGGGGATCAGCCCCAGCATTTT

clone_size: many
d_call: TRBD1
v_call: TRBV29-1
j_call: TRBJ1-4
cdr3_aa: CSAKQGNEKLFF
cdr3_nt: TGCAGCGCCAAACAGGGGAATGAAAAACTGTTTTTT

clone_size: -
d_call: -
v_call: TRBV7-3
j_call: TRBJ2-5
cdr3_aa: CASSPSGTWGETQYF
cdr3_nt: TGTGCCAGCAGCCCATCGGGGACTTGGGGAGAGACCCAGTACTTC

clone_size: -
d_call: -
v_call: TRBV19
j_call: TRBJ2-1
cdr3_aa: CASSIWGEGYNEQFF
cdr3_nt: TGTGCCAGTAGTATTTGGGGGGAAGGCTACAATGAGCAGTTCTTC

clone_size: many
d_call: -
v_call: TRBV19
j_call: TRBJ1-1
cdr3_aa: CASSIPLVRGTEAFF
cdr3_nt: TGTGCCAGTAGTATCCCCCTCGTGCGGGGAACTGAAGCTTTCTTT

clone_size: -
d_call: -
v_call: TRBV6-4
j_call: TRBJ2-5
cdr3_aa: CASSDFQGETQYF
cdr3_nt: TGTGCCAGCAGTGACTTCCAGGGAGAGACCCAGTACTTC

clone_size: once
d_call: TRBD1
v_call: TRBV20-1
j_call: TRBJ2-7
cdr3_aa: CSASPGQSYEQYF
cdr3_nt: TGCAGTGCTAGCCCGGGACAGTCCTACGAGCAGTACTTC

clone_size: -
d_call: -
v_call: TRBV20-1
j_call: TRBJ2-4
cdr3_aa: CSALRTAAKNIQYF
cdr3_nt: TGCAGTGCTTTACGGACGGCAGCCAAAAACATTCAGTACTTC

clone_size: many
d_call: -
v_call: TRBV19
j_call: TRBJ1-1
cdr3_aa: CASSGRDLTREAFF
cdr3_nt: TGTGCCAGTAGTGGCCGGGACTTAACCCGTGAAGCTTTCTTT

clone_size: many
d_call: TRBD1
v_call: TRBV9
j_call: TRBJ1-1
cdr3_aa: CASSVARDRQNTEAFF
cdr3_nt: TGTGCCAGCAGCGTAGCTAGGGACAGGCAGAACACTGAAGCTTTCTTT

clone_size: -
d_call: TRBD2
v_call: TRBV10-3
j_call: TRBJ2-7
cdr3_aa: CAIDGAGGPYEQYF
cdr3_nt: TGTGCCATCGACGGGGCGGGGGGGCCCTACGAGCAGTACTTC

clone_size: many
d_call: TRBD1
v_call: TRBV20-1
j_call: TRBJ1-2
cdr3_aa: CSARGRQGDPYGYTF
cdr3_nt: TGCAGTGCTAGAGGGAGACAGGGGGACCCGTATGGCTACACCTTC

clone_size: many
d_call: -
v_call: TRBV29-1
j_call: TRBJ1-1
cdr3_aa: CSVDEGGNTEAFF
cdr3_nt: TGCAGCGTTGATGAGGGGGGGAACACTGAAGCTTTCTTT